What follows are 5 T cell receptor beta chains derived from one specimen sequenced in a study of Ad26.COV2.S vaccination and SARS-CoV-2 variants. The sample's treatment: 15 to 20 received Ad26.COV2.S at low or high dose, single or two shots; several received placebo; per-sample allocation not given. Sampling was done on day 63 after the first vaccine or placebo injection. The method was immunoSEQ multiplex PCR; TCRdb's version includes in-frame clones alone and lacks a portion of them. The sample has 300,000 to 400,000 clones, around 83% seen once; the top ten hold 2.5% to 3.5%. This specimen consisted of peripheral blood, obtained in a trial of Ad26.COV2.S vaccine versus placebo. The origin of the receptors is a person between 18 and 65 years old who received the Ad26.COV2.S COVID-19 vaccine or a placebo.

V and J are TRBV7-2 and TRBJ2-7; either TRBD1 or TRBD2 may supply D (5 bases each). The V gene's germline CDR1 is SGHTA and CDR2 FQGNSA. V shed 5 bases and J shed 5 bases, with 16 bases lying between them. CDR3 length: 14 amino acids. CDR3 residues: CASSPWRAGNEQYF. DNA for the CDR3: TGTGCCAGCAGCCCCTGGCGGGCAGGGAACGAGCAGTACTTC.

The chain recombines TRBV10-2 with TRBJ1-1; TRBD1 matches 7 bases. The germline gives CDR1 WSHSY, CDR2 SAAADI. Trimming cost V 5 bases and J 5 bases; bases outside gene matches: 11. The CDR3 sequence is 15 residues long. CDR3 sequence reads: CASSPSSTGWTEAFF. Here the CDR3 DNA reads TGCGCCAGCAGTCCTTCGTCGACAGGGTGGACTGAAGCTTTCTTT.

The chain has TRBV6-1 and TRBJ1-4; no definite D call. CDR3 length: 16 amino acids. Germline values: CDR1 MNHNS, CDR2 SASEGT. V lost 4 bases and J lost 1, with 13 bases in between. In DNA form, the CDR3 reads TGTGCCAGCAGTGCACGGACGGGGATAACTAATGAAAAACTGTTTTTT. Amino acids: CASSARTGITNEKLFF.

This clone was counted once. This sequence joins TRBV24-1 and TRBJ2-7; 9 bases are a match to TRBD1. CDR1 is KGHDR, CDR2 SFDVKD, per germline. The junction had 9 bases not matched to a gene; V was cut back by 10 bases and J by 3 bases. This CDR3 has 14 residues. CDR3 in amino acids: CATSEGQGRYEQYF. The CDR3 bases are TGTGCCACTTCTGAGGGACAGGGTCGCTACGAGCAGTACTTC.

The chain uses TRBV6-1 and TRBJ2-7; D gene unclear. This CDR3 is 12 amino acids long. Germline V gene data show CDR1 as MNHNS and CDR2 as SASEGT. V was pared by 2 bases and J by 3 bases, with 5 bases between. CDR3 in DNA: TGTGCCAGCAGTGAATCCTACTACGAGCAGTACTTC. Encoded protein: CASSESYYEQYF.